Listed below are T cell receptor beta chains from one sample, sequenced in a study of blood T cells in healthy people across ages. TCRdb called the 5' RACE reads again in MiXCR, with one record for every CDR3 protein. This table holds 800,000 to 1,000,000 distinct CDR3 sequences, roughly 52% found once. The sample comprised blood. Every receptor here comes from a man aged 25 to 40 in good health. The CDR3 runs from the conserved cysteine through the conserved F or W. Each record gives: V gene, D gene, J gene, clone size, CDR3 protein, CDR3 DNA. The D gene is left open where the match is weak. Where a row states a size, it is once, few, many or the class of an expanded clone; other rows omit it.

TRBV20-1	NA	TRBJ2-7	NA	CSARGGQGSSTREQYF	TGCAGTGCTAGAGGTGGGCAGGGTTCATCCACCCGCGAGCAGTACTTC
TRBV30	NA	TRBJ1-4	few	CAGRMRAGEKLFF	TGTGCGGGCCGAATGCGGGCGGGTGAAAAACTGTTTTTT
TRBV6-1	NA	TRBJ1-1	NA	CASTRPGEPGEAFF	TGTGCCAGCACCAGACCAGGGGAACCCGGGGAAGCTTTCTTT
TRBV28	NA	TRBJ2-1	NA	CAARGPGDNEQFF	TGTGCCGCCCGGGGGCCAGGGGACAATGAGCAGTTCTTC
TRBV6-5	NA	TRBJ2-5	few	CASSYSYADQETQYF	TGTGCCAGCAGTTACTCGTATGCGGACCAAGAGACCCAGTACTTC
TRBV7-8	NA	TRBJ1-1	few	CASSLYLPNTEAFF	TGTGCCAGCAGCTTATATCTCCCGAACACTGAAGCTTTCTTT
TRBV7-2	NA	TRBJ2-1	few	CASSQSPSSYNEQFF	TGTGCCAGCAGCCAAAGCCCTAGCTCCTACAATGAGCAGTTCTTC
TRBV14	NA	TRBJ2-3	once	CASSQELARFTDTQYF	TGTGCCAGCAGCCAAGAACTGGCGCGGTTCACAGATACGCAGTATTTT
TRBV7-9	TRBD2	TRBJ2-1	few	CASSSLAGGTGNEQFF	TGTGCCAGCAGCTCGCTAGCGGGGGGGACTGGGAATGAGCAGTTCTTC
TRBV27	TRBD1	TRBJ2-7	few	CASSVGQGLFEQYF	TGTGCCAGCAGTGTGGGACAGGGTTTGTTCGAGCAGTACTTC
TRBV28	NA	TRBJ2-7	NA	CASSLLGPSEQYF	TGTGCCAGCAGTTTGTTGGGCCCTTCCGAGCAGTACTTC